This TCR beta chain was found in a study of blood T cell repertoires in COVID-19. Germline V CDR1 and CDR2: SGHNT, YYREEE (reference sequence). V was clipped by 0 bases and J by 3 bases, with 10 bases between them. This CDR3 comprises 14 residues. Only in-frame clones appear in the TCRdb table, and some are missing; sequencing was by immunoSEQ multiplex PCR. The sample shows about 280,000 clones, around 90% of them seen only once. Sequencing was performed on PBMCs or T cells enriched from blood (not recorded which). The chain recombines TRBV5-4 with TRBJ2-7; D possibly corresponds to TRBD2 (6 bases). The clonotype originates from a woman in her 30s who had recovered from COVID-19. As DNA, the CDR3 is TGTGCCAGCAGCTTGGACAGGCGGGGCTACGAGCAGTACTTC. It encodes CASSLDRRGYEQYF.